This T cell receptor beta chain was obtained from a study of T cells in Graves' hyperthyroidism and ophthalmopathy. Amplification yielded TCR beta CDR3 regions, with RNA transcripts as the source. First-round RT-PCR targeting the TCR CDR3 was performed with the HTBI primer set. TCRdb called the multiplex PCR reads again in MiXCR, with one record for every CDR3 protein. The repertoire holds 650,000 to 750,000 distinct CDR3 sequences, with roughly 15% as singletons. This clonotype was seen more than once but under ten times. Sequencing used blood. The sequence derives from a woman between 18 and 30 years old with Graves' hyperthyroidism.

The CDR3 loop reads CASSFGRQGDATNEKLFF. The CDR3 DNA sequence: TGTGCCAGCAGCTTTGGTAGACAGGGAGATGCAACTAATGAAAAACTGTTTTTT. The V gene is TRBV11-2, the J gene TRBJ1-4; 7 bases line up with TRBD1. The CDR3 runs 18 residues. V lost 3 bases to trimming and J lost 0 bases; unmatched junction nucleotides: 10. CDR1 SGHAT and CDR2 FQNNGV come from the germline V gene.